This entry features one T cell receptor (beta chain) sequence. What it binds is not known. When sampled, the donors appeared nominally healthy, though they likely had unrecorded immune exposures. The data were taken from a study of cytomegalovirus exposure and HLA in healthy donors. Study-wide context: An analysis done earlier identified almost 120 million unique TCR beta sequences from approximately 200 million T cells.

Study results and caveats: A later analysis linked a missense DCLRE1C variant to TCR beta V- and J-gene trimming.

13 Jbeta primers and 60 Vbeta primers were used for the PCR. Method: immunoSEQ multiplex PCR; TCRdb's copy keeps in-frame clones and lacks some. The sample table includes about 200,000 clones. Germline lookup yields CDR1 WSHSY and CDR2 SAAADI. The CDR3 runs to 14 residues. With V trimmed by 3 bases and J by 4 bases, 2 bases remained unmatched. The TCR originated in a girl aged 2 to 10 in good health and CMV-seropositive. The sequencing sample was made of PBMCs. V is TRBV10-2 and J is TRBJ1-3, with 8 positions matching TRBD1. CDR3 in DNA: TGCGCCAGCAGTGAACAGGGGGTCGGAAACACCATATATTTT. Translation: CASSEQGVGNTIYF.